Below are 19 T cell receptor beta chains sequenced from a single sample in a study of T cells after yellow fever vaccination. One entry per CDR3 protein, called by TCRdb with MiXCR from the 5' RACE reads. The sample carries roughly 170,000 distinct CDR3 sequences, approximately 6.2% recorded once. The sequences come from CD4+ T cells sorted from PBMCs, collected on the day of the first yellow fever vaccination. Receptors were obtained from a man younger than 30 who received the YFV17D yellow fever vaccine.

This clonotype came up many times. This chain uses TRBV18 with TRBJ2-7; tentative D call: TRBD1 (6 bases). Germline CDR1 and CDR2: KGHSH and LQKENI. V dropped 0 bases and J dropped 0 bases, with 9 bases sitting between them. The CDR3 extends over 15 amino acids. Written as DNA, the CDR3 is TGTGCCAGCTCACCACCTGGCAGGGGCTCCTACGAGCAGTACTTC. Protein sequence: CASSPPGRGSYEQYF.

The chain recombines TRBV12-3 or TRBV12-4 with TRBJ1-1; no definite D call. The CDR3 runs to 12 residues. V was cut by 3 bases and J by 3 bases, with 5 bases left in between. CDR3 loop: CASSFWDTEAFF. CDR3 coding DNA: TGTGCCAGCAGTTTTTGGGACACTGAAGCTTTCTTT.

This clonotype came up many times. The chain recombines TRBV27 with TRBJ1-4; D gene uncertain. CDR1 MNHEY and CDR2 SMNVEV come from the germline V gene (reference sequence). There are 15 residues in the CDR3. The V end lost 0 bases, the J end lost 8 bases, and 13 bases lay between the germline ends. Written as DNA, the CDR3 is TGTGCCAGCAGTTTATCGTGGAATATTGGGGAAAAACTGTTTTTT. Protein sequence: CASSLSWNIGEKLFF.

At least ten counts were recorded for this clonotype. This rearrangement joins TRBV7-2 to TRBJ1-1; possibly TRBD1 for D (5 bases). The germline V gene encodes CDR1 SGHTA and CDR2 FQGNSA. The CDR3 is made up of 16 amino acids. The germline V and J ends were trimmed by 2 bases and 4 bases, with 17 bases remaining between them. The CDR3 DNA is TGTGCCAGCAGCTTAAGGGTCGGCGGGACCCCCACTGAAGCTTTCTTT. Translated: CASSLRVGGTPTEAFF.

This clonotype was observed at least ten times. This rearrangement joins TRBV25-1 to TRBJ2-1; 13 nucleotides match TRBD2. In germline, CDR1 is MGHDK, CDR2 SYGVNS. This CDR3 is built from 13 residues. The J segment lost 10 bases and the V segment lost 7 bases, leaving 4 bases of the junction unmatched. The CDR3 nucleotides are TGTGCCAGCAAACTAGCGGGGGGGCAAGAGCAGTTCTTC. This codes for CASKLAGGQEQFF. The complete variable domain, with remaining parts taken from reference TRBV25-1 and TRBJ2-1, reads EADIYQTPRYLVIGTGKKITLECSQTMGHDKMYWYQQDPGMELHLIHYSYGVNSTEKGDLSSESTVSRIRTEHFPLTLESARPSHTSQYLCASKLAGGQEQFFGPGTRLTVL.

This clonotype has ten or more counts. The chain couples TRBV7-9 to TRBJ2-1; D possibly matches TRBD1 or TRBD2 (6 bases each). This CDR3 contains 16 residues. The germline V and J ends were trimmed by 5 bases and 0 bases, with 14 bases remaining between them. CDR1 is SEHNR, CDR2 FQNEAQ, per germline (reference sequence). This CDR3 reads CASSRAGGRSYNEQFF. The DNA for the CDR3 is TGTGCCAGCAGCCGGGCCGGGGGCCGCTCCTACAATGAGCAGTTCTTC.

This clonotype has at least ten counts. The chain links TRBV2 to TRBJ2-5; D not resolved. Per germline, CDR1 SNHLY and CDR2 FYNNEI. The CDR3 is 12 amino acids. Trimming stripped 7 bases from V and 5 bases from J, with 11 bases between. The CDR3 sequence: CASNLGLETQYF. As DNA, the CDR3 is TGTGCCAGCAATCTAGGTTTGGAGACCCAGTACTTC.

The CDR3, as DNA: TGTGCCAGCACACGGGGGGGCCAAGAGACCCAGTACTTC. Its protein product is CASTRGGQETQYF. V is TRBV2 and J is TRBJ2-5, with 8 bases identical to TRBD2. The CDR3 has 13 residues. The V and J ends lost 7 bases and 1 base, in that order; junction bases with no gene match: 2. Germline CDR1 SNHLY, CDR2 FYNNEI.

This clonotype was detected many times. This chain's CDR3 is CASSDFRVGTGELFF. The DNA for the CDR3 is TGTGCCAGCAGTGATTTTAGGGTAGGGACCGGGGAGCTGTTTTTT. The chain carries TRBV25-1 and TRBJ2-2; D is uncertain. The CDR3 is 15 residues long. Deletions cut 3 bases from V and 5 bases from J, with 13 bases between. Germline V lookup: CDR1 MGHDK, CDR2 SYGVNS. Looking up the rest from reference TRBV25-1 and TRBJ2-2 gives the full variable domain: EADIYQTPRYLVIGTGKKITLECSQTMGHDKMYWYQQDPGMELHLIHYSYGVNSTEKGDLSSESTVSRIRTEHFPLTLESARPSHTSQYLCASSDFRVGTGELFFGEGSRLTVL.

This clonotype was seen at least ten times. The chain employs TRBV5-1 and TRBJ2-1; 12 nucleotides match TRBD2. This CDR3 has 15 amino acids. V gave up 4 bases and J gave up 11 bases; unmatched junction bases: 10. Germline V CDR1 and CDR2: SGHRS, YFSETQ. CDR3 region: CASSDLAGGQMQQFF. CDR3 coding DNA: TGCGCCAGCAGCGACCTAGCGGGGGGGCAAATGCAGCAGTTCTTC.

J is TRBJ2-7 and V is TRBV12-3 or TRBV12-4; D might be TRBD1 (6 bases). V was clipped by 4 bases and J by 4 bases, with 20 bases between them. The CDR3 has 16 residues. The CDR3 coding sequence is TGTGCCAGCAGTTCCTATCCGGGACACCCACCTTACGAGCAGTACGTC. Translated: CASSSYPGHPPYEQYV.

There are many counts of this clonotype. V usage is TRBV3-1 and J usage is TRBJ2-1; D is tentatively TRBD1 or TRBD2 (6 bases each). Trimming pared 1 base from V and 4 bases from J, leaving 14 bases between. This CDR3 region has 16 residues. CDR1 and CDR2 from the germline V gene are LGHDT and YNNKEL (reference sequence). CDR3 in amino acids: CASSQVGGGPYNEQFF. CDR3 DNA: TGTGCCAGCAGCCAAGTAGGTGGGGGGCCATACAATGAGCAGTTCTTC.

This clonotype was observed many times. The chain joins TRBV25-1 to TRBJ1-1; D possibly corresponds to TRBD1 (6 bases). V dropped 5 bases and J dropped 7 bases, with 17 bases sitting between them. Germline V gene sequence: CDR1 MGHDK, CDR2 SYGVNS. This CDR3 has 14 residues. The CDR3 is CASSSPDRRGEAFF. In DNA form, the CDR3 reads TGTGCCAGCAGTTCCCCTGACAGGAGGGGTGAAGCTTTCTTT.

In this sample, this clonotype turned up many times. The chain carries TRBV6-2 or TRBV6-3 and TRBJ2-1, with 16 bases matching TRBD2. Germline lookup yields CDR1 MNHEY and CDR2 SVGEGT. CDR3 size: 16 residues. With V trimmed by 5 bases and J by 10 bases, 8 bases remained unmatched. CDR3 sequence (DNA): TGTGCCAGCAGTACCGGGACTAGCGGGGGGGCCAGAGAGCAGTTCTTC. Its translation is CASSTGTSGGAREQFF.

This chain connects TRBV7-6 to TRBJ2-1; either TRBD1 or TRBD2 may supply D (5 bases each). CDR1 SGHVS and CDR2 FNYEAQ come from the germline V gene. Trimming took 5 bases from V and 8 from J, leaving 16 bases between them. This CDR3 comprises 14 residues. CDR3 residues: CASSLNPGADEQFF. The DNA for the CDR3 is TGTGCCAGCAGCCTCAACCCCGGGGCGGATGAGCAGTTCTTC.

This rearrangement joins TRBV5-5 to TRBJ2-5; TRBD2 matches 13 bases. The CDR3 is 15 residues long. The germline V gene has CDR1 SGHKS and CDR2 YYEKEE (reference sequence). J lost 4 bases, V lost 9 bases, and 9 bases had no gene match. The CDR3: CAIGPGLAGVETQYF. Written as DNA, the CDR3 is TGTGCCATCGGCCCAGGACTAGCGGGGGTAGAGACCCAGTACTTC.

V usage is TRBV2 and J usage is TRBJ2-5; no clear D gene. The V end was cut by 5 bases, the J end by 5 bases, with 12 bases between. This CDR3 region has 13 residues. CDR1 is SNHLY and CDR2 is FYNNEI in the germline V gene. CDR3 nucleotide sequence: TGTGCCAGCAGTTACCTAGTCGGGGAGACCCAGTACTTC. It specifies CASSYLVGETQYF.

This clonotype has a count of ten or more. The rearrangement links TRBV6-2 or TRBV6-3 to TRBJ2-7; D unresolved. Germline V lookup: CDR1 MNHEY, CDR2 SVGEGT. There are 14 residues in the CDR3. The V and J ends lost 8 bases and 0 bases respectively, with 14 bases between them. The CDR3 nucleotides read TGTGCCAGCGAGCGCGGCTCCCCCTCCTACGAGCAGTACTTC. This translates into CASERGSPSYEQYF.

This chain uses TRBV10-3 with TRBJ1-1; D not certain. Germline V gives CDR1 ENHRY, CDR2 SYGVKD. This CDR3 is 12 amino acids long. Trimming cost V 11 bases and J 4 bases, with 14 bases left between them. The chain's CDR3 is CAARREGTEAFF. The DNA for the CDR3 is TGTGCCGCCCGGAGGGAGGGCACTGAAGCTTTCTTT.